This T cell receptor beta chain was profiled in a study of cytomegalovirus exposure and HLA in healthy donors. The PCR had 60 Vbeta and 13 Jbeta primers. Produced via immunoSEQ multiplex PCR; TCRdb's table is partial and in-frame only. The data show fewer than 85,000 clones, about three quarters seen once. CDR3 length: 14 amino acids. Germline loops: CDR1 LGHNT, CDR2 FRNRAP. The trim removed 6 bases at V and 5 bases at J, leaving 9 bases unmatched. About this clone: The antigen remains unidentified.

Findings and limits, study-wide: Generally TCR sequences proved uncommon, though certain public TCRs appeared in numerous donors. On later analysis, the bulk of CMV-associated TCR beta chains appeared to be HLA-restricted.

This chain connects TRBV12-5 to TRBJ2-5; TRBD2 matches 7 bases. Sequenced material: PBMCs. The receptor was isolated from a male donor in good health and CMV-seropositive. In DNA form, the CDR3 reads TGTGCTAGTGGGGCAGGGTACGGGGGGGAGACCCAGTACTTC. Amino acids: CASGAGYGGETQYF.